These T cell receptor beta chains were read from a single sample in a study of metastatic and nonmetastatic thyroid tumors. MiXCR reprocessed the PCR reads for TCRdb. This table has 8,500 to 13,000 clones, roughly 28% appearing once. The sample consisted of tumor tissue. Every receptor here comes from a male donor with papillary thyroid cancer or a benign thyroid nodule (not recorded which). Some clones in this sample may be carry-over from other donors' samples. The CDR3 runs from the conserved cysteine through the conserved F or W. The D gene is left open where the match is weak. Clone size appears in some rows only: once, few, many, or a class for an expanded clone.

TRBJ1-6,TRBV6-1,many,-,CASSEASLGAADYNSPLHF,TGTGCCAGCAGTGAAGCGAGTCTTGGAGCAGCCGACTATAATTCACCCCTCCACTTT
TRBJ1-2,TRBV24-1,-,-,CATSQGTYGYTF,TGTGCCACCAGTCAGGGTACCTATGGCTACACCTTC
TRBJ2-2,TRBV25-1,few,-,CASGPGGESGELFF,TGTGCCAGCGGGCCGGGGGGCGAGTCCGGGGAGCTGTTTTTT
TRBJ2-3,TRBV11-2,-,TRBD2,CASSYGAGGTDTQYF,TGTGCCAGCAGCTATGGGGCGGGAGGTACAGATACGCAGTATTTT
TRBJ1-1,TRBV5-4,-,-,CASSFSRPTNGGAFF,TGTGCCAGCAGCTTCAGTAGGCCTACTAACGGGGGCGCTTTCTTT
TRBJ2-7,TRBV10-3,medium-sized,-,CAISGTTGREQYF,TGTGCCATCAGTGGAACGACGGGGCGGGAGCAGTACTTC
TRBJ2-1,TRBV4-1,many,TRBD1,CASSRTGEVNEQFF,TGCGCCAGCAGCCGGACAGGCGAGGTCAATGAGCAGTTCTTC
TRBJ2-7,TRBV4-1,-,TRBD2,CASRPSGVSYEQYF,TGCGCCAGCAGACCTAGCGGGGTCTCCTACGAGCAGTACTTC
TRBJ2-1,TRBV20-1,-,TRBD2,CSATRQSRLAGGNNEQFF,TGCAGTGCTACCAGACAGTCCAGACTAGCGGGAGGCAACAATGAGCAGTTCTTC
TRBJ2-5,TRBV27,many,-,CASSLSRMQETQYF,TGTGCCAGCAGTTTATCTCGGATGCAAGAGACCCAGTACTTT
TRBJ2-1,TRBV19,few,TRBD2,CASSIGTSGYNEQFF,TGTGCCAGTAGTATTGGGACTAGCGGATACAATGAGCAGTTCTTC
TRBJ2-2,TRBV11-2,-,-,CASSLPKQGGIGTGELFF,TGTGCCAGCAGCTTACCCAAACAGGGTGGGATAGGCACCGGGGAGCTGTTTTTT
TRBJ2-1,TRBV6-1,medium-sized,-,CASSPRGEYNEQFF,TGTGCCAGCTCGCCGAGAGGGGAATACAATGAGCAGTTCTTC
TRBJ1-1,TRBV6-1,medium-sized,-,CASSRRGNTEAFF,TGTGCCAGCAGCCGCCGGGGAAACACTGAAGCTTTCTTT
TRBJ1-5,TRBV19,-,-,CASSRSGNQPQRF,TGTGCCAGTAGTAGGTCGGGCAATCAGCCCCAGCGTTTT
TRBJ2-1,TRBV5-1,-,-,CASSLEARSPYNEQFF,TGCGCCAGCAGCTTGGAGGCTAGGTCCCCTTACAATGAGCAGTTCTTC
TRBJ1-1,TRBV19,medium-sized,-,CASSIRARNTEAFF,TGTGCCAGTAGTATAAGGGCACGGAACACTGAAGCTTTCTTT
TRBJ2-1,TRBV5-1,-,TRBD2,CASSFGTSNEHFF,TGCGCCAGCAGCTTCGGGACTAGCAATGAGCATTTCTTC
TRBJ1-2,TRBV5-1,-,-,CASSLGRDYGHTF,TGCGCCAGCAGCTTGGGGAGAGACTATGGCCACACCTTC
TRBJ2-7,TRBV28,-,-,CASRSSGVFSYEQYF,TGTGCCAGCAGATCGTCAGGGGTTTTCTCCTACGAGCAGTACTTC
TRBJ2-1,TRBV5-1,medium-sized,TRBD1,CASSARTGEGSSYNEQFF,TGCGCCAGCAGCGCCCGGACAGGGGAGGGGAGCTCCTACAATGAGCAGTTCTTC
TRBJ1-1,TRBV7-6,large,-,CASSNKSGSTEAFF,TGTGCCAGCAGCAATAAATCGGGTTCCACTGAAGCTTTCTTT
TRBJ2-5,TRBV6-1,-,-,CASSGSETQYF,TGTGCCAGCAGCGGGAGCGAGACCCAGTACTTC
TRBJ1-1,TRBV5-8,-,-,CASSLGVTMNTEAFF,TGTGCCAGCAGCTTGGGGGTGACAATGAACACTGAAGCTTTCTTT
TRBJ1-1,TRBV27,few,-,CASRGRLNTEAFF,TGTGCCAGCAGGGGAAGACTGAACACTGAAGCTTTCTTT
TRBJ1-6,TRBV11-2,few,-,CASSLKQGWGLNSPLHF,TGTGCCAGCAGCTTAAAGCAGGGGTGGGGGTTAAATTCACCCCTCCACTTT
TRBJ2-3,TRBV6-4,medium-sized,-,CASSVDGTRGSDTQYF,TGTGCCAGCAGTGTGGATGGGACCAGGGGATCCGATACGCAGTATTTT
TRBJ2-3,TRBV6-2/TRBV6-3,-,TRBD2,CASTVGLGGTDTQYF,TGTGCCAGCACCGTCGGACTAGGAGGAACAGATACGCAGTATTTT